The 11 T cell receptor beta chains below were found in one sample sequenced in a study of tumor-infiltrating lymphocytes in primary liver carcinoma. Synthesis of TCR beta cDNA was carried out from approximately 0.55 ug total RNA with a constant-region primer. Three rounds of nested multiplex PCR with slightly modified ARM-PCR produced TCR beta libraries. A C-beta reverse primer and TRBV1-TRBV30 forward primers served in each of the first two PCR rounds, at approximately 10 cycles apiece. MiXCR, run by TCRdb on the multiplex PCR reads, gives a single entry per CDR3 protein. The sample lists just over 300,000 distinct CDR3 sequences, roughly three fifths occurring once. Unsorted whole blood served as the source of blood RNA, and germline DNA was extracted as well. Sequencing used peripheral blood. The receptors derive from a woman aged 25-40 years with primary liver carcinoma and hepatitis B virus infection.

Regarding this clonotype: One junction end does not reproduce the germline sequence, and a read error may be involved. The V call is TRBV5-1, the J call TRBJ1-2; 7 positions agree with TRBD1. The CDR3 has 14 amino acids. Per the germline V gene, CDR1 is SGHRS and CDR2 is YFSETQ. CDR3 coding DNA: TGCGCCAGCAGCTTGGAGAGACAGGGTGATGGCTGCACCTTC. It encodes CASSLERQGDGCTF.

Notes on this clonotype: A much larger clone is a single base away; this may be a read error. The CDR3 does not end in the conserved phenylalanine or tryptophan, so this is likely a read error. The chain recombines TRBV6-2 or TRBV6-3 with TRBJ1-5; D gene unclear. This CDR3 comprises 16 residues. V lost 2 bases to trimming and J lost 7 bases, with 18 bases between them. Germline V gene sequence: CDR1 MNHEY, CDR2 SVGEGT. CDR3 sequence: CASSYPYGRYSQPQHL. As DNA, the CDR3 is TGTGCCAGCAGTTACCCATACGGGAGGTACAGCCAGCCCCAGCATCTT.

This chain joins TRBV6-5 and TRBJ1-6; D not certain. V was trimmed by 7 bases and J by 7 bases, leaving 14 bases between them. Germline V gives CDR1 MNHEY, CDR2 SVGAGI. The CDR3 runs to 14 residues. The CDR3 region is CASTGRESNSPLHF. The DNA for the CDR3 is TGTGCCAGCACCGGAAGGGAATCCAATTCACCCCTCCACTTT.

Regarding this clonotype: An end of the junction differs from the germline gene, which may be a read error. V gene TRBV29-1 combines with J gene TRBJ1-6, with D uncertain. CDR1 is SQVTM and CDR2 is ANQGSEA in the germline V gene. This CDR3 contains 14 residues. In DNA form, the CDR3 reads TGCAGCGTTGCCTTGGAGCCCTATAACTCACCCCTCCAATTT. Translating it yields CSVALEPYNSPLQF.

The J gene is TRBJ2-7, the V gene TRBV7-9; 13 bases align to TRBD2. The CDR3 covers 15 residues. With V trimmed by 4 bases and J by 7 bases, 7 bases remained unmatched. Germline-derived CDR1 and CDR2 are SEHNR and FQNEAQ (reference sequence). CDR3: CASSSTSGRAEEQYF. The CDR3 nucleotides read TGTGCCAGCAGCTCTACTAGCGGGAGGGCGGAGGAGCAGTACTTC.

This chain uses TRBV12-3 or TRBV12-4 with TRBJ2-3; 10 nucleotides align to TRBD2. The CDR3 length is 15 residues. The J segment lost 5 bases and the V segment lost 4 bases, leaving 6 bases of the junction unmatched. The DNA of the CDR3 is TGTGCCAGCAGTTCCCTAGCGGGAGTGAGAGATACGCAGTATTTT. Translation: CASSSLAGVRDTQYF.

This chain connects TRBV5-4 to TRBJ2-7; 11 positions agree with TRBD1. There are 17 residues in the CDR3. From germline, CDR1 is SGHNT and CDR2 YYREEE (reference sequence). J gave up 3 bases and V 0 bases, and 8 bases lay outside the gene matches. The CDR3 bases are TGTGCCAGCAGCTTGGGGACAGGGGGCGCGGGCGTCTACGAGCAGTACTTC. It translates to CASSLGTGGAGVYEQYF. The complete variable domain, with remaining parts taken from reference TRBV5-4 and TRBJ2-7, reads ETGVTQSPTHLIKTRGQQVTLRCSSQSGHNTVSWYQQALGQGPQFIFQYYREEENGRGNFPPRFSGLQFPNYSSELNVNALELDDSALYLCASSLGTGGAGVYEQYFGPGTRLTVT.

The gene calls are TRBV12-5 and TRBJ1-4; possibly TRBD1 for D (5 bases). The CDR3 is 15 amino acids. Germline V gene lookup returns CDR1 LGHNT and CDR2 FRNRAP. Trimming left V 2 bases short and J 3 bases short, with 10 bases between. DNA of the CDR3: TGTGCTAGTGGTTTGAGGGGATTGGCTAATGAAAAACTGTTTTTT. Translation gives CASGLRGLANEKLFF.

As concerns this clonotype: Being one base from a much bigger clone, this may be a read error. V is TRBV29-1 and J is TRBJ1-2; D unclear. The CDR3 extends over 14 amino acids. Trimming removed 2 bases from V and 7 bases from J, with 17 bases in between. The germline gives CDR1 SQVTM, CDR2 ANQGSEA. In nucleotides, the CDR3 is TGCAGCGTTGAAAAGCGGAGCGTGTATACTGGCTACACCTTC. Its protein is CSVEKRSVYTGYTF.

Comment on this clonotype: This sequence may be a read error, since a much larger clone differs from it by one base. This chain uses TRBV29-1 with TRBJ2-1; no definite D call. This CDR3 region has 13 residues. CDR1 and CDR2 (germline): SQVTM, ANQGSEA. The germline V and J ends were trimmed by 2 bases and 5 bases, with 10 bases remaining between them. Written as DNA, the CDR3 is TGCAGCGTTGAAAGACCAGCCCACAATGAGCAGTTCTTC. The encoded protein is CSVERPAHNEQFF.

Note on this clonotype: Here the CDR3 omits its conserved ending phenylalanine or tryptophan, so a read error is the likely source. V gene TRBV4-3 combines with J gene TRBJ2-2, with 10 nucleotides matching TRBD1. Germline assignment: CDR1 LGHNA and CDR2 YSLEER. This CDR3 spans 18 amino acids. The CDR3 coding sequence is TGCGTCAGCAGCCAAGATCGACGGACAGGGGGAGTCACCGGGGAGCTGTTTTAT. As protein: CVSSQDRRTGGVTGELFY.